This paragraph covers one T cell receptor (beta chain) sequence. Its antigen is not identified. No infections or other immune events were documented during collection. The assay was immunoSEQ multiplex PCR, and TCRdb's table has in-frame clones only and misses some. The sample contains 100,000 or so clones, 87% of which appear only once. The germline gives CDR1 SGHDT, CDR2 YYEEEE. CDR3 length: 15 residues. V lost 2 bases, J lost 5 bases, and 9 bases stayed unmatched. This specimen comes from a study of identifying expanded T cells in peripheral blood. Points from the study as a whole: Differentially abundant clones: roughly 1.2 between replicates, about 15 at two to three weeks, less than 20 at four. Across healthy donors, higher total template counts meant significantly greater approximately 2-week count variance.

This receptor was taken from a person aged 18 to 75 in good health. Sequences were obtained from blood. The chain combines TRBV5-6 with TRBJ1-2, with TRBD1 matching 7 bases. The CDR3 here is CASSLGAMTGYGYTF. The CDR3 region has the DNA TGTGCCAGCAGCTTAGGGGCTATGACAGGGTATGGCTACACCTTC.